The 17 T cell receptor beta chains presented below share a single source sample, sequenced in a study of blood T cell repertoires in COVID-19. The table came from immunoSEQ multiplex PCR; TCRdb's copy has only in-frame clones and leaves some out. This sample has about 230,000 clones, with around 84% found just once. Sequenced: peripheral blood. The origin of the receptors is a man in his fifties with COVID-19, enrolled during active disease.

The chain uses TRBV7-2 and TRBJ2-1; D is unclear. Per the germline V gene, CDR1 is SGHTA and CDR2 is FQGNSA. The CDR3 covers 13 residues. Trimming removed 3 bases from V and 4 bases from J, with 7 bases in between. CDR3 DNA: TGTGCCAGCAGCTTTTCCGGGTACAATGAGCAGTTCTTC. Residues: CASSFSGYNEQFF.

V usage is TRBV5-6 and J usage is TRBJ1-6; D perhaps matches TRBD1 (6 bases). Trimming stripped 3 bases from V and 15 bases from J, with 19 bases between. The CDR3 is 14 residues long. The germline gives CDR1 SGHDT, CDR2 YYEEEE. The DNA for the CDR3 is TGTGCCAGCAGCTGGGGGATCACTGGGGGCTACCTCCACTTT. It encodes CASSWGITGGYLHF.

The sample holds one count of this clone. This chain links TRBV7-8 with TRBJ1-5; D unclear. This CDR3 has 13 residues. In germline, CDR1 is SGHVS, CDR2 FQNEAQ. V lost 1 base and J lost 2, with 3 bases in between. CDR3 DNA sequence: TGTGCCAGCAGCTTAGTAGGCAATCAGCCCCAGCATTTT. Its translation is CASSLVGNQPQHF.

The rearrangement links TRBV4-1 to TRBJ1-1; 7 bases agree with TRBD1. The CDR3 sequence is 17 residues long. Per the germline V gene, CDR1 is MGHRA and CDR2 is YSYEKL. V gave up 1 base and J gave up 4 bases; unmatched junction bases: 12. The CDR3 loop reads CASSQVGSGGRGTEAFF. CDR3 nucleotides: TGCGCCAGCAGCCAAGTAGGGTCAGGGGGAAGGGGCACTGAAGCTTTCTTT.

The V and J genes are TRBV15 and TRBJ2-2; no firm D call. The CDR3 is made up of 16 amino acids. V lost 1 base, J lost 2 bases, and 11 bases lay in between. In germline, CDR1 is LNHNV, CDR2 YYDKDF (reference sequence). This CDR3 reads CATSRVSYSNTGELFF. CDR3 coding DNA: TGTGCCACCAGCAGAGTTTCTTACTCTAACACCGGGGAGCTGTTTTTT.

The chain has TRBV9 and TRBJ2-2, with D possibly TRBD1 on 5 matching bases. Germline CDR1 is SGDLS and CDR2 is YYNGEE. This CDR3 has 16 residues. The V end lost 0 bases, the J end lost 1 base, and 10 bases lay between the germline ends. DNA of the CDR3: TGTGCCAGCAGCGTAGGGGCAGGGTTGAACACCGGGGAGCTGTTTTTT. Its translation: CASSVGAGLNTGELFF.

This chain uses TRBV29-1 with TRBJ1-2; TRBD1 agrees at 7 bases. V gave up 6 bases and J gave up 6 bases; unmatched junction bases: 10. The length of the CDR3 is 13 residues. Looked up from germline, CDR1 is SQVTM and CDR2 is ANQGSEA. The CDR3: CSVARQGSHGYTF. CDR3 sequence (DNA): TGCAGCGTCGCCAGACAGGGTTCCCATGGCTACACCTTC.

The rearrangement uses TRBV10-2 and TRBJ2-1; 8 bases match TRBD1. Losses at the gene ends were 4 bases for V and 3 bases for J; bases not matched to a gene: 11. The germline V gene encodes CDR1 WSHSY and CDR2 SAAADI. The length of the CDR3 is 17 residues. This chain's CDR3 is CASSGRSPDRVYNEQFF. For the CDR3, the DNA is TGCGCCAGCAGTGGTCGTTCCCCGGACAGGGTCTACAATGAGCAGTTCTTC.

CDR3 in amino acids: CASTNQGTGLSEQYF. DNA for the CDR3: TGTGCCAGCACCAACCAGGGGACAGGGTTGAGTGAGCAGTACTTC. This chain connects TRBV28 to TRBJ2-7; TRBD1 matches 9 bases. CDR1 is MDHEN and CDR2 is SYDVKM in the germline V gene. The V and J ends lost 7 bases and 7 bases, in that order; junction bases with no gene match: 14. This CDR3 is built from 15 residues.

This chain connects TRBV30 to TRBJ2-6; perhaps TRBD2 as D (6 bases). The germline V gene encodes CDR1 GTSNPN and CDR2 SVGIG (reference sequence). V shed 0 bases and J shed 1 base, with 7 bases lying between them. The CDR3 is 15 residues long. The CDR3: CAWSVRGSGANVLTF. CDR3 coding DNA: TGTGCCTGGAGTGTACGGGGGTCTGGGGCCAACGTCCTGACTTTC.

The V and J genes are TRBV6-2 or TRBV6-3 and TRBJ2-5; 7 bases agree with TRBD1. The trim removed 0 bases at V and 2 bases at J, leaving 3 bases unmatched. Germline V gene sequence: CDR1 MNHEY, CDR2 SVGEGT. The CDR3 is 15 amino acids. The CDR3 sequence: CASSYSQGVQETQYF. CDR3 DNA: TGTGCCAGCAGTTACTCTCAGGGGGTACAAGAGACCCAGTACTTC.

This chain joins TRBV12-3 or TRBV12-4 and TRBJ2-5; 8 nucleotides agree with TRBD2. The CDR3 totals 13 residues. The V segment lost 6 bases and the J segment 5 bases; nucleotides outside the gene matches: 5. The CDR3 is CASSRRLAETQYF. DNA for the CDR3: TGTGCCAGCAGCAGGAGACTAGCGGAGACCCAGTACTTC.

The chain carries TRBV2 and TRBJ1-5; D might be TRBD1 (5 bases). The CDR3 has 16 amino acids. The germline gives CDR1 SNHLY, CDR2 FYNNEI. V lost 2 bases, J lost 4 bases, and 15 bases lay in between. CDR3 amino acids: CASSELGQGWNQPQHF. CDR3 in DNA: TGTGCCAGCAGTGAACTCGGGCAGGGATGGAATCAGCCCCAGCATTTT. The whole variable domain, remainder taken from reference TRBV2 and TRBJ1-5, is EPEVTQTPSHQVTQMGQEVILRCVPISNHLYFYWYRQILGQKVEFLVSFYNNEISEKSEIFDDQFSVERPDGSNFTLKIRSTKLEDSAMYFCASSELGQGWNQPQHFGDGTRLSIL.

DNA of the CDR3: TGTGCCAGCAGTCCAAGGACTAGCGGGAGGGTGGAGACCCAGTACTTC. The encoded protein is CASSPRTSGRVETQYF. The rearrangement joins TRBV27 to TRBJ2-5, with TRBD2 matching over 15 bases. V lost 5 bases, J lost 5 bases, and 6 bases stayed unmatched. From germline, CDR1 is MNHEY and CDR2 SMNVEV (reference sequence). The CDR3 contains 16 residues.

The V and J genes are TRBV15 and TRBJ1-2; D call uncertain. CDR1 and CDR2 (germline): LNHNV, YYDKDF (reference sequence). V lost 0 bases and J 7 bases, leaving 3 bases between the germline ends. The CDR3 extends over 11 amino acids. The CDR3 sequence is CATSRDGGYTF. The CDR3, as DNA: TGTGCCACCAGCAGAGACGGTGGCTACACCTTC.

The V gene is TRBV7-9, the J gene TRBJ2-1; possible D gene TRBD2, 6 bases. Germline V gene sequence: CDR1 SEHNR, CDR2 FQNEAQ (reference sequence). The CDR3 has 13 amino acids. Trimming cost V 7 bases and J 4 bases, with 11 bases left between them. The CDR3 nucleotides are TGTGCCAGCACCGGGAGCCCTTACAATGAGCAGTTCTTC. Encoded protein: CASTGSPYNEQFF.

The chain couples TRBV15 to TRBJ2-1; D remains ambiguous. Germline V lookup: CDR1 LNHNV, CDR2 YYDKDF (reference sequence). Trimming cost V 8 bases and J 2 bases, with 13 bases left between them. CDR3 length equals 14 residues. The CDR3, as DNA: TGTGCCACCGCCCCGAAGCTGGCCTACAATGAGCAGTTCTTC. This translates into CATAPKLAYNEQFF.